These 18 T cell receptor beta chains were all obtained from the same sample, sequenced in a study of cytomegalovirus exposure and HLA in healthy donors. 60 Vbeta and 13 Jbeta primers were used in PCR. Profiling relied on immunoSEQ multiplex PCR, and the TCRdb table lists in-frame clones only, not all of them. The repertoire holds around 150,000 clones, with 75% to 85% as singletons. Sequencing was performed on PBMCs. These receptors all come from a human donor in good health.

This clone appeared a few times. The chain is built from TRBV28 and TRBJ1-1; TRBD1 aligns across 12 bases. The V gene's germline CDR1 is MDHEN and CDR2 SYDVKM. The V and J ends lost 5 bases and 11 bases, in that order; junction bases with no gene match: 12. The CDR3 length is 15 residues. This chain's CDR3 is CASSPPTGTGGGAFF. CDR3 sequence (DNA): TGTGCCAGCAGTCCACCGACCGGGACAGGGGGCGGTGCTTTCTTT.

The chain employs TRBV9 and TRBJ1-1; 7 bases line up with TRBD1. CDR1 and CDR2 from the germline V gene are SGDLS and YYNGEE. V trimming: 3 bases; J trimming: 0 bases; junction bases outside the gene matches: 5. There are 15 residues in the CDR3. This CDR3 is CASSGAGGLNTEAFF. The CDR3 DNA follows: TGTGCCAGCAGCGGCGCAGGGGGTTTGAACACTGAAGCTTTCTTT.

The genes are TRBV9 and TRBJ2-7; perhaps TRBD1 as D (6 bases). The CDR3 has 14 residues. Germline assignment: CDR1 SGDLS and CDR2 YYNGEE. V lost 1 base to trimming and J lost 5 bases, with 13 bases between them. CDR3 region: CASSVRAGEHEQYF. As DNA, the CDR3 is TGTGCCAGCAGCGTACGGGCAGGGGAGCACGAGCAGTACTTC. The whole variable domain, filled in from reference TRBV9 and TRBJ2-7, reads DSGVTQTPKHLITATGQRVTLRCSPRSGDLSVYWYQQSLDQGLQFLIQYYNGEERAKGNILERFSAQQFPDLHSELNLSSLELGDSALYFCASSVRAGEHEQYFGPGTRLTVT.

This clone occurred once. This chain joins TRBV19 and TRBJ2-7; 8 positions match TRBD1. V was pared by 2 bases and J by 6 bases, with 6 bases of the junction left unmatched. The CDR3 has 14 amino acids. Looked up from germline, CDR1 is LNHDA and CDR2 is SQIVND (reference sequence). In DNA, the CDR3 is TGTGCCAGTAGTATACCGGGACAGGCGGGCGAGCAGTACTTC. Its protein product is CASSIPGQAGEQYF. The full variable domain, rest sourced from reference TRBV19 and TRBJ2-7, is DGGITQSPKYLFRKEGQNVTLSCEQNLNHDAMYWYRQDPGQGLRLIYYSQIVNDFQKGDIAEGYSVSREKKESFPLTVTSAQKNPTAFYLCASSIPGQAGEQYFGPGTRLTVT.

The CDR3 sequence is CSAIDRADTQYF. The CDR3 nucleotides read TGCAGCGCGATAGACAGGGCAGATACGCAGTATTTT. The chain combines TRBV29-1 with TRBJ2-3; TRBD1 agrees at 7 bases. In germline, CDR1 is SQVTM, CDR2 ANQGSEA. Trimming removed 7 bases from V and 4 bases from J; junction bases left unmatched: 5. The CDR3 sequence is 12 residues long.

The DNA for the CDR3 is TGTGCCTGGAGTCCCAACTTGCCTGAAGCTTTCTTT. It is translated as CAWSPNLPEAFF. This sequence joins TRBV30 and TRBJ1-1; D is ambiguous. The CDR3 extends over 12 amino acids. V dropped 2 bases and J dropped 6 bases, with 10 bases sitting between them. Germline CDR1 is GTSNPN and CDR2 is SVGIG (reference sequence).

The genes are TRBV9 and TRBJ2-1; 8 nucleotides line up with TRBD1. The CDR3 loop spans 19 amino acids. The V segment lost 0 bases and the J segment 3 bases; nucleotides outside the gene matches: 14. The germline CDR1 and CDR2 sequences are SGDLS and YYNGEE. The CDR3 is CASSVATYTRDRYYNEQFF. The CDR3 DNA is TGTGCCAGCAGCGTAGCTACTTATACCCGGGACAGGTACTACAATGAGCAGTTCTTC. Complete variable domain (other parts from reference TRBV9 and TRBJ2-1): DSGVTQTPKHLITATGQRVTLRCSPRSGDLSVYWYQQSLDQGLQFLIQYYNGEERAKGNILERFSAQQFPDLHSELNLSSLELGDSALYFCASSVATYTRDRYYNEQFFGPGTRLTVL.

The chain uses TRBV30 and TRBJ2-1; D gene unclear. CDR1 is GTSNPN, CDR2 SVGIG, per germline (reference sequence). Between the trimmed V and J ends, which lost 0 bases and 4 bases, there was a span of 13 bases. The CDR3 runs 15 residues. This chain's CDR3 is CAWSVPALRYNEQFF. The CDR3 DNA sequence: TGTGCCTGGAGTGTACCGGCCCTGAGGTACAATGAGCAGTTCTTC.

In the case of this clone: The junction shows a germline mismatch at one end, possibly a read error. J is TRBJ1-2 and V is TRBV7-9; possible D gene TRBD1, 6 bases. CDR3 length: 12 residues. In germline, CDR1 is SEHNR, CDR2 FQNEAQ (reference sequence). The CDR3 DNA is TGTTCCAGCAGCCCCGGGACACCGCTCTCCCTCTTC. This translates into CSSSPGTPLSLF.

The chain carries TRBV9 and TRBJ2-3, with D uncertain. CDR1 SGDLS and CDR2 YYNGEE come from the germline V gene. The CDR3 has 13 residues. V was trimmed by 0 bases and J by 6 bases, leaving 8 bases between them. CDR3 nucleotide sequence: TGTGCCAGCAGCGTAGTAGACAAGGATACGCAGTATTTT. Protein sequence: CASSVVDKDTQYF.

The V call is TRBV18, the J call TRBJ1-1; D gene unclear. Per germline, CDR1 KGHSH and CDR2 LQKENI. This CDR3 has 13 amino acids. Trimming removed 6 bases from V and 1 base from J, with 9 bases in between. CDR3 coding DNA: TGTGCCAGCTCCAATACAGAGAACACTGAAGCTTTCTTT. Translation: CASSNTENTEAFF.

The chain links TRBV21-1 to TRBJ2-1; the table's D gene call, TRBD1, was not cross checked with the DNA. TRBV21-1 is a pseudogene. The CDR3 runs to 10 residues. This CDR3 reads CARPGQGQFF. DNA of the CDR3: TGTGCCCGACCCGGACAGGGACAGTTCTTC.

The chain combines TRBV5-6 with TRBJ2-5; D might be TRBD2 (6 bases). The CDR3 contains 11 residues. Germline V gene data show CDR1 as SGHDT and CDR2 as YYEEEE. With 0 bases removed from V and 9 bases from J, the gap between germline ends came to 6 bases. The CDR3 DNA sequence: TGTGCCAGCAGCTTGGGGGGGGCCCAGTACTTC. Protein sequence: CASSLGGAQYF.

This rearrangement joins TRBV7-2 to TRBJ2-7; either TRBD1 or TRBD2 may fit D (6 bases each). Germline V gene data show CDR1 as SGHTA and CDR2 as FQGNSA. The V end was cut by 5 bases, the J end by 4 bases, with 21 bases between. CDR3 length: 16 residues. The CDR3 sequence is CASSLGGLGFGYEQYF. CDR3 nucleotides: TGTGCCAGCAGCCTAGGGGGACTCGGATTTGGGTACGAGCAGTACTTC.

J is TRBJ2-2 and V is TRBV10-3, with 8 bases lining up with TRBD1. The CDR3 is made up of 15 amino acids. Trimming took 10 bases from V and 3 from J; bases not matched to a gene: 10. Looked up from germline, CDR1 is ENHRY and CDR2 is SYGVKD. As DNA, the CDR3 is TGTGCCACGACCTCGAAACAGGGGGACACCGGGGAGCTGTTTTTT. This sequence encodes CATTSKQGDTGELFF.

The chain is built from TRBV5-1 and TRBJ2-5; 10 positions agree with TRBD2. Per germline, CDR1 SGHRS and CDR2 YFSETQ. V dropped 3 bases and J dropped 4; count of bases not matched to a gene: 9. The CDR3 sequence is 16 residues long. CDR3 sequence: CASSSSTSGMGETQYF. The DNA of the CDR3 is TGCGCCAGCAGCTCCTCAACTAGCGGGATGGGAGAGACCCAGTACTTC.

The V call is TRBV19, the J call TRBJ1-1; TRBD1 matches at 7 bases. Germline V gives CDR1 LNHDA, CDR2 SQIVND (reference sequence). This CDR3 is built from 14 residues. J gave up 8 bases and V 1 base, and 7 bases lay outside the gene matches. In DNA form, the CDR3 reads TGTGCCAGTAGTATAGTTGCCGGGACAGACGAAGCTTTCTTT. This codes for CASSIVAGTDEAFF.

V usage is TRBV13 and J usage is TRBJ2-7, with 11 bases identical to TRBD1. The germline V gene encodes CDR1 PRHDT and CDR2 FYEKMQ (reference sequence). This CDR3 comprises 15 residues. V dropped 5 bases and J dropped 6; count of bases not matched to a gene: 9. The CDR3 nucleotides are TGTGCCAGCAGCCAAGTCCGGACAGGGGGCGGCGAGCAGTACTTC. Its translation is CASSQVRTGGGEQYF.